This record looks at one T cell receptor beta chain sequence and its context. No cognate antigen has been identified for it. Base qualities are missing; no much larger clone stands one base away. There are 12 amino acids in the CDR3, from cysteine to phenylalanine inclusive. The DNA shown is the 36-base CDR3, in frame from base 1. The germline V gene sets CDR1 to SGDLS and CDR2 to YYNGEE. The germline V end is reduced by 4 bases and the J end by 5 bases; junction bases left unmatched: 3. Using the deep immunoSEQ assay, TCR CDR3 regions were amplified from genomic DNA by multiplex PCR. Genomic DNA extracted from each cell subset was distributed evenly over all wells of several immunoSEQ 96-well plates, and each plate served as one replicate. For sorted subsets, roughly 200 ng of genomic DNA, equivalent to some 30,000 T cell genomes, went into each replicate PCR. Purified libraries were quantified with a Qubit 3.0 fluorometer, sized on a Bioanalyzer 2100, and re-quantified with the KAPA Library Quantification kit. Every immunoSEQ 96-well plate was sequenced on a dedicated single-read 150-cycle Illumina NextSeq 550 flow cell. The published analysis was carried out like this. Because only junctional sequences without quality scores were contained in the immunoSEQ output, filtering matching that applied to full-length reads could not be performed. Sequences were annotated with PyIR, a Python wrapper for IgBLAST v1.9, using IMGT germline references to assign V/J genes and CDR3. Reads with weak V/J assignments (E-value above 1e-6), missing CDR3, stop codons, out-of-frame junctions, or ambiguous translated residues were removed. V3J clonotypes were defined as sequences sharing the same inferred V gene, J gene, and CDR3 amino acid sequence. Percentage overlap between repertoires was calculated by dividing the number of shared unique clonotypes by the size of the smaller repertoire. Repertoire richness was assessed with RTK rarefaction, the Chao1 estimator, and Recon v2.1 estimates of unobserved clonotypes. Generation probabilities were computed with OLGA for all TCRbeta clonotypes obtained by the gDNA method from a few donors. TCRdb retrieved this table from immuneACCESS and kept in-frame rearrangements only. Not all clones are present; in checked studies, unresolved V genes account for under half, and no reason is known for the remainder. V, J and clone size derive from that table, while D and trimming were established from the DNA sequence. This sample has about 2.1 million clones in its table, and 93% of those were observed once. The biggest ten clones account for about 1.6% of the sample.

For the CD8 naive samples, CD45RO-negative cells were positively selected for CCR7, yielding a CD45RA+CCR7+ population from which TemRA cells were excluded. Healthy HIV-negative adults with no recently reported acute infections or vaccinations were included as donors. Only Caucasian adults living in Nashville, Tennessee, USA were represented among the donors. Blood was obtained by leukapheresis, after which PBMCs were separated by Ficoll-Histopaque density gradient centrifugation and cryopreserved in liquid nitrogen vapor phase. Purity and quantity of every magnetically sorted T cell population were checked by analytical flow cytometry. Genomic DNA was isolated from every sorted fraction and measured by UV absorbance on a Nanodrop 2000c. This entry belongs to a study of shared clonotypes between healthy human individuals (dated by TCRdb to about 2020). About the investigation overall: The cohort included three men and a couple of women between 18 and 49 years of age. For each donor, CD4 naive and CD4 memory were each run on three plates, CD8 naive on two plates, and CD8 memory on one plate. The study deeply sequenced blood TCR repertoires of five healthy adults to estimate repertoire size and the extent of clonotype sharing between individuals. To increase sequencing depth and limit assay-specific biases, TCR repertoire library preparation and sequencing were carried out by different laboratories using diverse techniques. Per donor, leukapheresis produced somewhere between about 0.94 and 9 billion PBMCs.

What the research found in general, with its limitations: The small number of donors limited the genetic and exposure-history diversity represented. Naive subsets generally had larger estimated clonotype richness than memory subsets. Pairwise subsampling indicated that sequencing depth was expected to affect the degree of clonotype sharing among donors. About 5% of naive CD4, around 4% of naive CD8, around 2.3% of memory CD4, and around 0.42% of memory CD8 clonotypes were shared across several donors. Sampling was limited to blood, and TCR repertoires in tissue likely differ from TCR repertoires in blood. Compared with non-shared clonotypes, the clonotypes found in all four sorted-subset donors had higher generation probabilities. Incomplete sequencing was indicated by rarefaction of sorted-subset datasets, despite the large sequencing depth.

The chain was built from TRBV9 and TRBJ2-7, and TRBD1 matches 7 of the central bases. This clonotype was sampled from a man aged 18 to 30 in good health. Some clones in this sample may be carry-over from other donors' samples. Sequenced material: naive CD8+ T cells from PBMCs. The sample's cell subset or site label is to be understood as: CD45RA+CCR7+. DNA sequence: TGTGCCAGCAGCTCTACAGGGGACGAGCAGTACTTC. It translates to CASSSTGDEQYF.